The clone carrying this T cell receptor (beta chain) was recorded a few times. The data are from a study of T-cell memory formation after mild COVID-19. TCRdb recomputed calls from the 5' RACE reads with MiXCR, one row per CDR3 protein. This sample has hundreds of thousands of distinct CDR3 sequences, with 16% found just once. This CDR3 comprises 14 residues. The ends were cut back, 0 bases at V and 10 bases at J, with 13 bases in the middle. Germline loops: CDR1 LGHNA, CDR2 YNFKEQ. This clonotype originated in a man aged 18 to 29 who had mild COVID-19 (a few samples of this study predate the infection). Cell type and time point are not known. The sequencing sample was made of PBMCs or a T cell subset sorted from them (not recorded which). V and J are TRBV4-2 and TRBJ2-1, with D perhaps given as TRBD1 or TRBD2 (5 bases each). CDR3 DNA sequence: TGTGCCAGCAGCCAAGATCGGGGCGCAGGGGAGCAGTTCTTC. Protein: CASSQDRGAGEQFF.